This T cell receptor beta chain was obtained from a study of cytomegalovirus exposure and HLA in healthy donors. CDR1 is LGHNA, CDR2 YSLEER, per germline. The CDR3 spans 15 residues. V lost 0 bases, J lost 2 bases, and 8 bases lay in between. As to this clone: What it binds is not known.

Regarding the study as a whole: TCR beta V- and J-gene trimming, according to a later analysis, was linked to a missense DCLRE1C variant. In a later analysis, an Asian-associated ancestry cluster reportedly showed fewer N-insertions than the approximately 700-donor mean. It was approximately 160 TCR beta chains that were listed as cytomegalovirus-associated.

With 60 Vbeta and 13 Jbeta primers, the PCR was carried out. Clones were read by immunoSEQ multiplex PCR, and TCRdb kept only the in-frame ones, dropping some. The sample contains around 150,000 clones, 80% to 90% of which appear only once. This clonotype was obtained from a young woman in good health and CMV-seropositive. The rearrangement links TRBV4-3 to TRBJ2-1, with D possibly TRBD2 on 5 matching bases. The sequenced material came from PBMCs. CDR3 coding DNA: TGCGCCAGCAGCCAAGAACTAGAACCCTACAATGAGCAGTTCTTC. It yields the protein CASSQELEPYNEQFF.